These T cell receptor beta chains were read from a single sample in a study of T-cell memory formation after mild COVID-19. TCRdb re-derived calls from the 5' RACE reads in MiXCR, one entry per CDR3 protein. The sample carries 280,000 or so distinct CDR3 sequences, approximately 7.6% recorded once. Specimen: PBMCs or a T cell subset sorted from them (not recorded which). Every receptor here comes from a man aged 18 to 35 who had mild COVID-19 (a few samples of this study predate the infection). Cell type and time point are not known. CDR3s include the opening cysteine and the closing phenylalanine or tryptophan. A D gene is named only where the DNA matches it firmly. For some rows the clone size is stated as once, few or many, or as a class when expanded; others skip it.

j_call clone_size d_call v_call cdr3_aa cdr3_nt
TRBJ1-4 few NA TRBV10-3 CAISEWGATNEKLFF TGTGCCATCAGTGAGTGGGGCGCAACTAATGAAAAACTGTTTTTT
TRBJ1-2 few NA TRBV6-5 CASNRARGEGGYTF TGTGCCAGCAACCGAGCGAGGGGAGAGGGTGGCTACACCTTC
TRBJ2-7 NA NA TRBV6-5 CASSPLLAESTGNGDEQYF TGTGCCAGCAGTCCACTCTTGGCGGAGAGTACAGGGAACGGGGACGAGCAGTACTTC
TRBJ2-1 few TRBD1 TRBV29-1 CSVEAPTGGSYNEQFF TGCAGCGTTGAAGCCCCGACAGGGGGGTCCTACAATGAGCAGTTCTTC
TRBJ2-2 NA TRBD1 TRBV29-1 CSVERQGAGELFF TGCAGCGTTGAAAGGCAGGGGGCCGGGGAGCTGTTTTTT
TRBJ1-6 few NA TRBV5-6 CASSLARAMNSPLHF TGTGCCAGCAGCTTGGCCAGGGCTATGAATTCACCCCTCCACTTT
TRBJ2-2 many NA TRBV5-6 CASSLGSPGELFF TGTGCCAGCAGCTTGGGTAGTCCCGGGGAGCTGTTTTTT
TRBJ2-2 many TRBD2 TRBV5-1 CASSLTAGAGELFF TGCGCCAGCAGCTTGACGGCGGGGGCCGGGGAGCTGTTTTTT
TRBJ1-6 many NA TRBV12-3/TRBV12-4 CASSSRGTNSPLHF TGTGCCAGCAGTTCTCGGGGGACTAATTCACCCCTCCACTTT
TRBJ2-5 once NA TRBV20-1 CSAPRGEETQYF TGCAGTGCTCCCCGTGGAGAAGAGACCCAGTACTTC
TRBJ2-3 few NA TRBV5-1 CASSLEGFTDTQYF TGCGCCAGCAGCTTGGAGGGTTTCACAGATACGCAGTATTTT
TRBJ1-2 few NA TRBV6-5 CASRADRATLYGYTF TGTGCCAGCAGAGCAGACCGGGCCACTCTCTATGGCTACACCTTC
TRBJ1-5 NA NA TRBV18 CASSPGQDQPQHF TGTGCCAGCTCCCCGGGTCAGGATCAGCCCCAGCATTTT
TRBJ2-2 few NA TRBV28 CASSSGGVIGATNTGELFF TGTGCCAGCAGTTCAGGCGGGGTGATCGGGGCGACGAACACCGGGGAGCTGTTTTTT
TRBJ1-1 NA NA TRBV14 CASSPGTGGLTEAFF TGTGCCAGCAGCCCAGGGACCGGGGGGCTCACTGAAGCTTTCTTT
TRBJ1-2 few NA TRBV25-1 CASGLGYTF TGTGCAAGCGGTCTGGGCTACACCTTC
TRBJ2-4 few TRBD1 TRBV11-2 CASSPSDREYKNIQYF TGTGCCAGCAGCCCCTCGGACAGGGAATACAAAAACATTCAGTACTTC
TRBJ2-1 NA NA TRBV7-8 CASSPRENEQFF TGTGCCAGCAGCCCCCGTGAGAATGAGCAGTTCTTC